This T cell receptor beta chain comes out of a study of early T cells in non-severe SARS-CoV-2 infection. TCRdb independently ran MiXCR on the 5' RACE reads; one entry per CDR3 protein. The sample carries nearly 80,000 distinct CDR3 sequences, over 10% recorded once. With 5 bases clipped from V and 0 bases from J, the junction kept 9 bases outside the gene matches. Germline V lookup: CDR1 MNHNS, CDR2 SASEGT. The CDR3 is 17 residues long. As to this clonotype: Given a much more abundant clone one base away, this may be a read error.

This chain joins TRBV6-1 and TRBJ2-4; 8 bases are a match to TRBD2. This clonotype originated in an adult who was a healthcare worker with PCR-confirmed SARS-CoV-2 infection or an uninfected control (not recorded which). Sequenced input: whole blood. The CDR3 bases are TGTGCCAGCAGTAGGGGTAGCGGGAAACTAGCCAAAAACATTCAGTACTTC. Translating it yields CASSRGSGKLAKNIQYF.